The rows below give T cell receptor beta chains drawn from one sample of a study of blood T cell repertoires in COVID-19. Repertoires were generated with immunoSEQ multiplex PCR, while TCRdb's copy carries only in-frame clones and drops some. The sample includes roughly 75,000 clones, around 74% of them seen just once. Input material: peripheral blood. These receptors all come from a human donor with acute or convalescent COVID-19. The donor label of this sample is uncertain. Each CDR3 is given with its conserved first and last residue. The D gene is left open where the match is weak. The size entry is marked missing in some rows and otherwise reads once, few, many or a size class.

size	D	J	V	CDR3	DNA
NA	NA	TRBJ1-4	TRBV2	CASNGTPFEKLFF	TGTGCCAGCAACGGGACACCCTTTGAAAAACTGTTTTTT
NA	NA	TRBJ2-3	TRBV5-6	CASSPTGGDTQYF	TGTGCCAGCAGCCCCACGGGGGGCGATACGCAGTATTTT
NA	NA	TRBJ2-1	TRBV7-2	CASSLAPGKNEQFF	TGTGCCAGCAGCTTAGCCCCGGGGAAAAATGAGCAGTTCTTC
NA	TRBD2	TRBJ2-1	TRBV28	CASSEPGRPGTSRNEQFF	TGTGCCAGCAGCGAGCCGGGCCGCCCCGGGACTAGTCGCAATGAGCAGTTCTTC
NA	TRBD1	TRBJ1-5	TRBV11-2	CASSRQGPSNQPQHF	TGTGCCAGCAGCCGACAGGGGCCCTCCAATCAGCCCCAGCATTTT
NA	NA	TRBJ1-5	TRBV7-2	CASSPGPGQPQHF	TGTGCCAGCAGCCCCGGTCCAGGTCAGCCCCAGCATTTT
NA	TRBD2	TRBJ2-5	TRBV3-1/TRBV3-2	CASSQRTSGGVRPETQYF	TGTGCCAGCAGCCAGCGGACTAGCGGGGGGGTGAGACCGGAGACCCAGTACTTC
NA	TRBD1	TRBJ2-3	TRBV9	CASSSGQGTDTQYF	TGTGCCAGCAGCAGCGGACAGGGCACAGATACGCAGTATTTT
NA	NA	TRBJ2-1	TRBV11-3	CASSFQTGGEQFF	TGTGCCAGCAGCTTCCAGACCGGGGGTGAGCAGTTCTTC
NA	NA	TRBJ1-2	TRBV14	CASSQQQTSWAGGYTF	TGTGCCAGCAGCCAGCAACAGACCTCATGGGCGGGTGGCTACACCTTC
few	TRBD2	TRBJ2-1	TRBV7-2	CASRNPLLAGGYNEQFF	TGTGCCAGCAGGAACCCCCTCCTAGCGGGAGGGTATAATGAGCAGTTCTTC
NA	TRBD1	TRBJ2-5	TRBV7-9	CASSLRTGTGGRGETQYF	TGTGCCAGCAGCCTTCGTACCGGGACAGGGGGCCGGGGAGAGACCCAGTACTTC
NA	TRBD2	TRBJ2-7	TRBV27	CASRPLAGAREQYF	TGTGCCAGCCGACCTCTAGCGGGAGCTCGCGAGCAGTACTTC
NA	TRBD1	TRBJ1-4	TRBV15	CATSRTGTGHEKLFF	TGTGCCACCAGCAGAACCGGGACAGGGCATGAAAAACTGTTTTTT
NA	NA	TRBJ2-7	TRBV12-3/TRBV12-4	CASSLGRYEQYF	TGTGCCAGCAGTTTAGGTCGGTACGAGCAGTACTTC
NA	NA	TRBJ2-6	TRBV28	CASSLPVPGANVLTF	TGTGCCAGCAGCCTTCCGGTCCCTGGGGCCAACGTCCTGACTTTC
NA	TRBD1	TRBJ1-2	TRBV5-8	CASSFRTGESGYTF	TGTGCCAGCAGCTTTAGGACAGGGGAGTCTGGCTACACCTTC
NA	TRBD1	TRBJ1-1	TRBV11-2	CASSSSDRGSTEAFF	TGTGCCAGCAGCTCTTCTGACAGGGGATCCACTGAAGCTTTCTTT
NA	TRBD2	TRBJ2-7	TRBV6-5	CASRRLAGANYEQYF	TGTGCCAGCAGGCGATTAGCGGGAGCAAACTACGAGCAGTACTTC
NA	NA	TRBJ2-6	TRBV5-1	CASSYSTGANVLTF	TGCGCCAGCAGCTACTCCACTGGGGCCAACGTCCTGACTTTC
NA	NA	TRBJ2-2	TRBV7-3	CASSLGQGRTGELFF	TGTGCCAGCAGCTTAGGTCAGGGTCGGACCGGGGAGCTGTTTTTT
NA	NA	TRBJ1-5	TRBV18	CASSATGRNNQPQHF	TGTGCCAGCTCAGCGACAGGAAGGAACAATCAGCCCCAGCATTTT
NA	TRBD1	TRBJ1-1	TRBV5-5	CASSLTGGGHTEAFF	TGTGCCAGCAGCTTGACAGGGGGCGGGCACACTGAAGCTTTCTTT
NA	TRBD2	TRBJ2-3	TRBV18	CASSPMRTSGLADTQYF	TGTGCCAGCTCACCAATGAGGACTAGCGGGTTAGCAGATACGCAGTATTTT
NA	NA	TRBJ2-2	TRBV15	CATTPDRSNTGELFF	TGTGCCACCACCCCGGACAGATCGAACACCGGGGAGCTGTTTTTT
NA	TRBD1	TRBJ2-3	TRBV10-3	CATTPGQGADTQYF	TGTGCCACAACTCCGGGACAGGGGGCAGATACGCAGTATTTT
NA	NA	TRBJ1-3	TRBV30	CAWSVSGGFSSGNTIYF	TGTGCCTGGAGTGTATCGGGAGGTTTTTCTTCTGGAAACACCATATATTTT
NA	TRBD1	TRBJ1-6	TRBV15	CATRDRGNSPLHF	TGTGCCACCCGGGACAGGGGGAATTCACCCCTCCACTTT
once	TRBD1	TRBJ1-6	TRBV10-3	CAISERVTGGGSPLHF	TGTGCCATCAGTGAGAGAGTAACAGGGGGCGGTTCACCCCTCCACTTT
NA	TRBD1	TRBJ1-1	TRBV5-5	CASSSGTGNTEAFF	TGTGCCAGCAGTTCCGGGACAGGGAACACTGAAGCTTTCTTT
NA	NA	TRBJ2-1	TRBV2	CASSDFNEQFF	TGTGCCAGCAGTGACTTCAATGAGCAGTTCTTC
NA	NA	TRBJ2-3	TRBV15	CATSLGGASTDTQYF	TGTGCCACCAGCTTAGGAGGGGCGAGCACAGATACGCAGTATTTT
NA	TRBD1	TRBJ1-2	TRBV7-9	CASSFGTGGLTEDGYTF	TGTGCCAGCAGCTTCGGGACAGGGGGTTTGACAGAGGATGGCTACACCTTC
NA	NA	TRBJ1-6	TRBV2	CASTPRGGGSPLHF	TGTGCCAGCACACCCCGCGGGGGTGGTTCACCCCTCCACTTT
few	TRBD2	TRBJ2-3	TRBV7-2	CASSSGLAGGYTQYF	TGTGCCAGCAGCTCGGGACTAGCGGGAGGGTATACGCAGTATTTT
NA	NA	TRBJ2-1	TRBV12-3/TRBV12-4	CASRYGSARLQFF	TGTGCCAGCAGGTACGGTAGCGCGCGCCTCCAGTTCTTC
few	TRBD2	TRBJ2-1	TRBV20-1	CSASPSGAGADEQFF	TGCAGTGCTAGTCCTAGCGGGGCGGGAGCGGATGAGCAGTTCTTC
NA	TRBD2	TRBJ2-3	TRBV7-2	CASRVSGGGDTQYF	TGTGCCAGCAGAGTTAGCGGGGGGGGAGATACGCAGTATTTT
NA	NA	TRBJ1-5	TRBV6-6	CASSYDGGQPQHF	TGTGCCAGCAGTTACGACGGAGGACAGCCCCAGCATTTT
NA	NA	TRBJ1-1	TRBV7-2	CASSPRSAGGTEAFF	TGTGCCAGCAGCCCCCGGTCGGCTGGGGGGACTGAAGCTTTCTTT
once	TRBD1	TRBJ1-2	TRBV3-1/TRBV3-2	CASSQRGGGNGYTF	TGTGCCAGCAGCCAAAGAGGAGGGGGCAACGGCTACACCTTC
NA	NA	TRBJ2-7	TRBV28	CASSLRRDSSEQYF	TGTGCCAGCAGCCTCCGGAGGGATTCCTCCGAGCAGTACTTC
NA	NA	TRBJ2-7	TRBV25-1	CASSESGFGREQYF	TGTGCCAGCAGTGAATCAGGGTTTGGGCGGGAGCAGTACTTC
NA	NA	TRBJ2-5	TRBV15	CATSRARLGEETQYF	TGTGCCACCAGCAGAGCGCGACTCGGAGAGGAGACCCAGTACTTC
NA	NA	TRBJ2-1	TRBV5-1	CASSSLTSNEQFF	TGCGCCAGCAGCTCCTTGACTAGCAATGAGCAGTTCTTC
NA	TRBD2	TRBJ2-4	TRBV20-1	CSASQAGGAKNIQYF	TGCAGTGCTAGTCAAGCGGGGGGAGCCAAAAACATTCAGTACTTC